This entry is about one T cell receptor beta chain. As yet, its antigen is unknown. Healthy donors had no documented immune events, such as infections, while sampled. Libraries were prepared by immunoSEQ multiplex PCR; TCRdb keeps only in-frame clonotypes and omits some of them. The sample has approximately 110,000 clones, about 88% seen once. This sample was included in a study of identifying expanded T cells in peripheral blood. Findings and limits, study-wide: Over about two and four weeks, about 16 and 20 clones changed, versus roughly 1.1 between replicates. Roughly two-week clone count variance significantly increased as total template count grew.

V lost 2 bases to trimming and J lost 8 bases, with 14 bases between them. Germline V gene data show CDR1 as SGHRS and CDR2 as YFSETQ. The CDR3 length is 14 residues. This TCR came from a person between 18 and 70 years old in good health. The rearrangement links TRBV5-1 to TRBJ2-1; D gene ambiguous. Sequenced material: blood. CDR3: CASSFMLDDDEQFF. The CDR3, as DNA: TGCGCCAGCAGCTTTATGCTAGATGACGATGAGCAGTTCTTC.